A selection of T cell receptor beta chains follows, all from one sample in a study of cytomegalovirus exposure and HLA in healthy donors. Sequencing used immunoSEQ multiplex PCR; TCRdb keeps in-frame clones, though not all of them. The sample holds approximately 170,000 clones, roughly 80% seen once. Sequencing was performed on PBMCs. Receptors were obtained from a man between 45 and 60 years old in good health and CMV-seropositive. CDR3s include the opening cysteine and the closing phenylalanine or tryptophan. Fields, in order: V gene, J gene, D gene, clone size, CDR3 DNA, CDR3 protein. A D gene is named only where the DNA matches it firmly. Not all rows give a size; the values are once, few, many and, for expanded clones, a class.

TRBV10-3	TRBJ1-1	NA	NA	TGTGCCATCAGTGTCCTCGGGGACACTGAAGCTTTCTTT	CAISVLGDTEAFF
TRBV5-1	TRBJ1-2	TRBD1	NA	TGCGCCAGCAGCTTGGCTCGTCCCGGGACAGGGCCGGGGAATGGCTACACCTTC	CASSLARPGTGPGNGYTF
TRBV6-5	TRBJ2-7	NA	NA	TGTGCCAGCAGCCCACAGGGCTTACGCTACGAGCAGTACTTC	CASSPQGLRYEQYF
TRBV19	TRBJ2-3	TRBD2	NA	TGTGCCAGTAGAAATGCGGGGGGCACAGATACGCAGTATTTT	CASRNAGGTDTQYF
TRBV6-6	TRBJ2-5	NA	few	TGTGCCAGCAGTTACTCGACAGCCCAAGAGACCCAGTACTTC	CASSYSTAQETQYF
TRBV27	TRBJ1-5	NA	NA	TGTGCCAGCAGTTCTCTGGCAGGCAATCAGCCCCAGCATTTT	CASSSLAGNQPQHF
TRBV6-5	TRBJ2-7	NA	few	TGTGCCAGCAGGAAAGGGGGGGTCGGCTACGAGCAGTACTTC	CASRKGGVGYEQYF
TRBV5-1	TRBJ2-7	NA	NA	TGCGCCAGCAGCTCTCAAGGACAGCTCTACGAGCAGTACTTC	CASSSQGQLYEQYF
TRBV5-1	TRBJ2-1	NA	NA	TGCGCCAGCAGCACCGGGGGGCAGTACAATGAGCAGTTCTTC	CASSTGGQYNEQFF
TRBV7-3	TRBJ1-1	TRBD1	NA	TGTGCCAGCAGCCCCGGGGGGGACAGGAACACTGAAGCTTTCTTT	CASSPGGDRNTEAFF
TRBV6-6	TRBJ1-2	TRBD1	NA	TGTGCCAGCAGCAATGAGGGGGCTGGCTACACCTTC	CASSNEGAGYTF
TRBV4-2	TRBJ2-2	NA	NA	TGTGCCAGCAGCCATTCCCAAAACACCGGGGAGCTGTTTTTT	CASSHSQNTGELFF
TRBV7-2	TRBJ1-5	TRBD1	NA	TGTGCCAGCAGCTTAGGAGGGACAGGCAATCAGCCCCAGCATTTT	CASSLGGTGNQPQHF
TRBV2	TRBJ2-3	NA	NA	TGTGCCAGCAGTGATGAGGAGGGGTGGGTGTCAGATACGCAGTATTTT	CASSDEEGWVSDTQYF
TRBV4-3	TRBJ2-1	TRBD2	NA	TGCGCCAGCAGCCACCTGACTAGCGGGAGATACCATGAGCAGTTCTTC	CASSHLTSGRYHEQFF
TRBV28	TRBJ2-5	TRBD2	NA	TGTGCCAGCAGTCATAGCGGGAGGGACACAGAGACCCAGTACTTC	CASSHSGRDTETQYF
TRBV6-5	TRBJ2-7	NA	NA	TGTGCCAGCAGTTACAGAAGGGGGAACGAGCAGTACTTC	CASSYRRGNEQYF